The source of this T cell receptor (beta chain) is a study of read filtering for tumor transcriptome and immune sequencing. Trimming cost V 4 bases and J 4 bases, with 10 bases left between them. Germline values: CDR1 MNHEY, CDR2 SVGEGT. The CDR3 totals 13 residues. Study-level results: Compared with RNA-seq, IR-seq gave much higher clonotype depth and reliability.

From about 400 ng of RNA, a library with molecular barcoded alpha/delta and beta/gamma adaptors was made. Via MiXCR, TCRdb re-called the reads, giving one row per CDR3 protein. The table includes around 65,000 distinct CDR3 sequences, approximately 18% detected once. A note on this clonotype: Its antigen is not known. Being one base from a much bigger clone, this may be a read error.

The chain couples TRBV6-2 or TRBV6-3 to TRBJ1-1; D not certain. Material for sequencing was a population of CD138-negative cells sorted from bone marrow. The receptor comes from a donor over 35 with multiple myeloma. The CDR3 nucleotides are TGTGCCAGCAGTTCATTCCTGGGCACTGAAGCTTTCTTT. Translated, it gives CASSSFLGTEAFF.